Listed below are T cell receptor beta chains from one sample, sequenced in a study of T cell repertoires in cytomegalovirus infection. TCRdb redid the calling of the reads with MiXCR, one entry per CDR3 protein. The data hold about a million distinct CDR3 sequences, with around 31% observed a single time. No antigen has been assigned to these receptors. This specimen was cultured CD8+ T cells from PBMCs, taken from culture after CMV antigen stimulation. These receptors all come from a human donor in good health (CMV status not recorded). Some clones in this sample may be carry-over from other donors' samples. CDR3s include the opening cysteine and the closing phenylalanine or tryptophan. D genes are given only for firm matches. Size is omitted from some rows. Given values are once, few, many or a class for expanded clones.

d_call,v_call,clone_size,j_call,cdr3_aa,cdr3_nt
-,TRBV4-1,few,TRBJ1-5,CASSQVTNQPQHF,TGCGCCAGCAGCCAAGTGACGAATCAGCCCCAGCATTTT
TRBD1,TRBV6-1,-,TRBJ2-5,CASSEGQGAHQETQYF,TGTGCCAGCAGTGAAGGGCAGGGGGCTCATCAAGAGACCCAGTACTTC
-,TRBV19,few,TRBJ2-1,CASRRGATGSYNEQFF,TGTGCCAGTCGAAGGGGGGCCACGGGGTCCTACAATGAGCAGTTCTTC
-,TRBV12-3/TRBV12-4,-,TRBJ2-7,CASTWPAYEQYF,TGTGCCAGCACCTGGCCCGCCTACGAGCAGTACTTC
-,TRBV3-1,once,TRBJ1-6,CASSPRPPYNSPLHF,TGTGCCAGCAGCCCAAGACCCCCCTATAATTCACCCCTCCACTTT
TRBD1,TRBV7-6,-,TRBJ2-3,CASSLGGQAYTDTQYF,TGTGCCAGCAGCTTAGGGGGACAGGCCTACACAGATACGCAGTATTTT
-,TRBV7-6,-,TRBJ1-4,CASSSTGTVHEKLFF,TGTGCCAGCAGCTCCACCGGGACGGTCCACGAAAAACTGTTTTTT
TRBD1,TRBV6-1,few,TRBJ1-6,CASSEALGRGDNSPLHF,TGTGCCAGCAGTGAAGCGCTGGGCAGGGGGGACAATTCACCCCTCCACTTT
-,TRBV12-3/TRBV12-4,few,TRBJ1-2,CASSFGGGLYGYTF,TGTGCCAGCAGTTTTGGCGGGGGGCTCTATGGCTACACCTTC
TRBD1,TRBV7-6,-,TRBJ2-3,CASSDGQESSPSTDTQYF,TGTGCCAGCAGCGATGGACAGGAGTCATCTCCTTCCACAGATACGCAGTATTTT
-,TRBV7-4,-,TRBJ2-1,CASRSGDEQFF,TGTGCCAGCAGAAGTGGCGATGAGCAGTTCTTC
-,TRBV23-1,-,TRBJ2-1,CASSQSIGDPLGNEQFF,TGCGCCAGCAGTCAATCGATCGGGGACCCCCTTGGGAATGAGCAGTTCTTC
TRBD2,TRBV7-9,many,TRBJ2-5,CASSLRELAGFQETQYF,TGTGCCAGCAGCTTACGTGAACTAGCGGGGTTTCAAGAGACCCAGTACTTC
-,TRBV6-6,-,TRBJ2-7,CASRRGAYEQYF,TGTGCCAGCAGGAGGGGGGCCTACGAGCAGTACTTC
-,TRBV4-3,-,TRBJ2-3,CASSQNGRGTTDTQYF,TGCGCCAGCAGCCAAAACGGCAGGGGTACCACAGATACGCAGTATTTT
-,TRBV27,few,TRBJ1-2,CASSLSRTHGYTF,TGTGCCAGCAGTTTATCTAGGACTCATGGCTACACCTTC
TRBD2,TRBV7-6,-,TRBJ2-5,CASSLLPLLADQETQYF,TGTGCCAGCAGCCTCCTTCCACTACTAGCGGATCAAGAGACCCAGTACTTC
-,TRBV7-2,many,TRBJ1-2,CASSFLEGDYGYTF,TGTGCCAGCAGCTTTCTTGAGGGGGACTATGGCTACACCTTC
TRBD1,TRBV19,few,TRBJ2-1,CASSGPGQGHNEQFF,TGTGCCAGTAGTGGGCCGGGACAGGGTCACAATGAGCAGTTCTTC
TRBD2,TRBV2,few,TRBJ2-1,CASSSPVAGPYNEQFF,TGTGCCAGCAGTTCCCCAGTAGCGGGGCCTTACAATGAGCAGTTCTTC
-,TRBV20-1,-,TRBJ2-1,CSASSGTYNEQFF,TGCAGTGCCTCCTCCGGTACTTACAATGAGCAGTTCTTC
TRBD2,TRBV11-3,-,TRBJ2-3,CASSFSGGPLDTQYF,TGTGCCAGCAGCTTTAGCGGGGGGCCCTTGGATACGCAGTATTTT
-,TRBV4-1,few,TRBJ2-2,CASSPRGDYTGELFF,TGCGCCAGCAGCCCTCGGGGAGACTACACCGGGGAGCTGTTTTTT
-,TRBV9,-,TRBJ2-4,CASSVGTGHIQYF,TGTGCCAGCAGCGTAGGAACAGGGCACATTCAGTACTTC
TRBD1,TRBV18,-,TRBJ1-4,CASSPAGTDNEKLFF,TGTGCCAGCTCACCGGCCGGGACAGATAATGAAAAACTGTTTTTT